The 32 T cell receptor beta chains given below trace back to one sample, sequenced in a study of cytomegalovirus exposure and HLA in healthy donors. The PCR was carried out with 60 Vbeta primers and 13 Jbeta primers. The method was immunoSEQ multiplex PCR; TCRdb's version includes in-frame clones alone and lacks a portion of them. The sample lists roughly 100,000 clones, just under 80% occurring once. The sample comprised PBMCs. The receptor set was obtained from a man aged 25-40 years in good health and CMV-seronegative.

This sequence joins TRBV7-6 and TRBJ1-2, with D possibly being TRBD1 (5 bases). Trimming pared 5 bases from V and 1 base from J, leaving 17 bases between. This CDR3 spans 16 amino acids. CDR1 is SGHVS and CDR2 is FNYEAQ in the germline V gene. The CDR3 spells CASSPRVGGYNYGYTF. For the CDR3, the DNA is TGTGCCAGCAGCCCTAGAGTCGGGGGTTATAACTATGGCTACACCTTC.

This chain links TRBV10-3 with TRBJ2-1; tentative D call: TRBD2 (6 bases). V lost 10 bases and J lost 6, with 19 bases in between. Germline V gene lookup returns CDR1 ENHRY and CDR2 SYGVKD. This CDR3 comprises 14 residues. The CDR3 DNA sequence: TGTGCCACCGGGGAGGAGACCCTCCCCAATGAGCAGTTCTTC. It codes for CATGEETLPNEQFF.

The J gene is TRBJ2-3, the V gene TRBV28, with D perhaps matching TRBD2 (5 bases). Looked up from germline, CDR1 is MDHEN and CDR2 is SYDVKM. With 6 bases removed from V and 10 bases from J, the gap between germline ends came to 11 bases. The CDR3 has 11 amino acids. CDR3 nucleotide sequence: TGTGCCAGCAGCGCGGCGGGCCCGCAGTATTTT. Translating gives CASSAAGPQYF.

This chain uses TRBV10-1 with TRBJ2-1; 8 nucleotides agree with TRBD2. This CDR3 spans 14 amino acids. Germline lookup yields CDR1 WNHNN and CDR2 SYGVQD (reference sequence). Trimming at V came to 8 bases and at J to 5 bases, leaving 8 bases not matched to a gene. CDR3 nucleotide sequence: TGCGCCAGCTGCGGACTAGCCGCCGACAATGAGCAGTTCTTC. This translates into CASCGLAADNEQFF.

This clone has only a few counts. The chain uses TRBV10-3 and TRBJ1-2; 8 bases map to TRBD1. Germline CDR1 is ENHRY and CDR2 is SYGVKD. J lost 4 bases, V lost 6 bases, and 4 bases had no gene match. CDR3 length: 13 residues. In DNA form, the CDR3 reads TGTGCCATCAGGGACAGGGATGGCTATGGCTACACCTTC. Translating gives CAIRDRDGYGYTF.

The chain joins TRBV27 to TRBJ1-2; no firm D call. CDR1 is MNHEY and CDR2 is SMNVEV in the germline V gene (reference sequence). V gave up 0 bases and J gave up 14 bases, with 16 bases separating them. The CDR3 has 13 amino acids. Written as DNA, the CDR3 is TGTGCCAGCAGTTTATCGTCCCTCGCGGGATGGACCTTC. This translates into CASSLSSLAGWTF.

This clone was counted only a few times. The V gene is TRBV19, the J gene TRBJ1-3; a possible D gene is TRBD1 (5 bases). From germline, CDR1 is LNHDA and CDR2 SQIVND (reference sequence). The V and J ends lost 0 bases and 2 bases respectively, with 8 bases between them. The CDR3 sequence is 15 residues long. The CDR3 sequence: CASSIDRDPGNTIYF. The DNA of the CDR3 is TGTGCCAGTAGTATAGACAGGGATCCTGGAAACACCATATATTTT.

This clone is a singleton in its sample. V is TRBV19 and J is TRBJ2-2, with 10 bases lining up with TRBD1. V was clipped by 6 bases and J by 6 bases; unmatched bases: 1. The length of the CDR3 is 13 residues. Looked up from germline, CDR1 is LNHDA and CDR2 is SQIVND (reference sequence). The CDR3: CASRGQGPGELFF. The CDR3 DNA is TGTGCCAGTAGGGGACAGGGGCCCGGGGAGCTGTTTTTT.

This chain connects TRBV2 to TRBJ1-2, with D possibly being TRBD1 (5 bases). Trimming removed 4 bases from V and 3 bases from J, with 18 bases in between. Germline V gives CDR1 SNHLY, CDR2 FYNNEI. CDR3 size: 16 residues. The CDR3 DNA is TGTGCCAGCAGTGGGCCAGTACAGGCGAAGGACTATGGCTACACCTTC. This gives the protein CASSGPVQAKDYGYTF.

The chain uses TRBV6-1 and TRBJ1-6; weak D call: TRBD1 (5 bases). The ends were cut back, 0 bases at V and 7 bases at J, with 10 bases in the middle. Looked up from germline, CDR1 is MNHNS and CDR2 is SASEGT. This CDR3 comprises 15 residues. The CDR3 loop reads CASSEADGGNSPLHF. The CDR3 coding sequence is TGTGCCAGCAGTGAAGCGGACGGGGGGAATTCACCCCTCCACTTT.

This clone has just a few counts. This rearrangement joins TRBV5-6 to TRBJ1-1; tentatively, D is TRBD1 (6 bases). With 3 bases removed from V and 1 base from J, the gap between germline ends came to 10 bases. Per germline, CDR1 SGHDT and CDR2 YYEEEE. The CDR3 is 14 residues long. CDR3 region: CASSWVGANTEAFF. CDR3 in DNA: TGTGCCAGCAGCTGGGTGGGGGCGAACACTGAAGCTTTCTTT.

V gene TRBV19 combines with J gene TRBJ1-5; D remains ambiguous. Deletions cut 6 bases from V and 4 bases from J, with 10 bases between. CDR1 and CDR2 (germline): LNHDA, SQIVND (reference sequence). The CDR3 is made up of 13 amino acids. The CDR3, as DNA: TGTGCCAGTAGCAAGACAATAAATCAGCCCCAGCATTTT. Translated, it gives CASSKTINQPQHF.

This chain uses TRBV25-1 with TRBJ2-1; the D gene is possibly TRBD1 (5 bases). The CDR3 length is 12 residues. Germline V gene sequence: CDR1 MGHDK, CDR2 SYGVNS. V shed 5 bases and J shed 8 bases, with 10 bases lying between them. The CDR3 is CASSRRVDEQFF. The CDR3 bases are TGTGCCAGCAGTCGCAGGGTGGATGAGCAGTTCTTC.

This clone was picked up one time. The chain couples TRBV28 to TRBJ2-1, with unresolved D. CDR3 length equals 15 residues. Germline CDR1 and CDR2: MDHEN and SYDVKM. V lost 2 bases to trimming and J lost 2 bases, with 10 bases between them. CDR3 sequence (DNA): TGTGCCAGCAGTTTACCTGGCTTCCCCTACAATGAGCAGTTCTTC. Translation: CASSLPGFPYNEQFF.

This clone has a handful of counts. This sequence joins TRBV6-5 and TRBJ1-1; 7 bases map to TRBD1. J lost 8 bases, V lost 0 bases, and 3 bases had no gene match. Germline V lookup: CDR1 MNHEY, CDR2 SVGAGI. The CDR3 spans 13 residues. The CDR3 bases are TGTGCCAGCAGTTACTCCCTCAGGGGGGAAGCTTTCTTT. Translated, it gives CASSYSLRGEAFF.

This chain joins TRBV11-2 and TRBJ1-5; 9 bases fit TRBD1. The CDR3 spans 15 residues. Trimming took 5 bases from V and 5 from J; bases not matched to a gene: 7. Germline V CDR1 and CDR2: SGHAT, FQNNGV. The DNA for the CDR3 is TGTGCCAGCAGCGTCGGGACAGGGTCACATCAGCCCCAGCATTTT. Its protein product is CASSVGTGSHQPQHF.

The chain's CDR3 is CASSPFGEGYEQYF. CDR3 coding DNA: TGTGCCAGCAGTCCCTTTGGGGAGGGGTACGAGCAGTACTTC. The rearrangement uses TRBV6-5 and TRBJ2-7, with 7 bases that match TRBD2. The CDR3 runs to 14 residues. CDR1 and CDR2 from the germline V gene are MNHEY and SVGAGI. Trimming at V came to 5 bases and at J to 4 bases, leaving 8 bases not matched to a gene.

The count of this clone is one. The chain carries TRBV5-8 and TRBJ2-5, with D uncertain. Trimming stripped 0 bases from V and 2 bases from J, with 11 bases between. This CDR3 is 15 amino acids long. Germline assignment: CDR1 SGHTS and CDR2 YDEGEE. The CDR3 sequence is CASSLGLTNQETQYF. CDR3 bases: TGTGCCAGCAGCTTGGGGCTGACAAATCAAGAGACCCAGTACTTC.

V usage is TRBV4-1 and J usage is TRBJ1-5; D possibly corresponds to TRBD1 (5 bases). Germline values: CDR1 MGHRA, CDR2 YSYEKL. V lost 5 bases and J 4 bases, leaving 9 bases between the germline ends. CDR3 length: 13 residues. The CDR3: CASSMTENQPQHF. CDR3 nucleotides: TGCGCCAGCAGCATGACAGAGAATCAGCCCCAGCATTTT.

This chain connects TRBV2 to TRBJ1-2; 7 bases are shared with TRBD1. Trimming at V came to 4 bases and at J to 5 bases, leaving 10 bases not matched to a gene. The CDR3 is made up of 15 amino acids. CDR1 is SNHLY and CDR2 is FYNNEI in the germline V gene. This CDR3 reads CASSVSTGPLYGYTF. The CDR3 DNA follows: TGTGCCAGCAGTGTCTCGACAGGGCCCCTATATGGCTACACCTTC.

This chain links TRBV2 with TRBJ1-5; D remains ambiguous. Trimming left V 2 bases short and J 0 bases short, with 5 bases between. This CDR3 has 14 amino acids. Germline V gene data show CDR1 as SNHLY and CDR2 as FYNNEI. CDR3 nucleotides: TGTGCCAGCAGTGAATTATATAGCAATCAGCCCCAGCATTTT. Translation gives CASSELYSNQPQHF. Filled out from reference TRBV2 and TRBJ1-5, the complete variable domain reads EPEVTQTPSHQVTQMGQEVILRCVPISNHLYFYWYRQILGQKVEFLVSFYNNEISEKSEIFDDQFSVERPDGSNFTLKIRSTKLEDSAMYFCASSELYSNQPQHFGDGTRLSIL.

The rearrangement joins TRBV18 to TRBJ1-1, with TRBD1 as a possible D gene (5 bases). Trimming shortened V by 4 bases and J by 0 bases, and 12 bases separated the two germline ends. Germline-derived CDR1 and CDR2 are KGHSH and LQKENI. The CDR3 contains 15 residues. The CDR3 here is CASSHSRTLNTEAFF. Written as DNA, the CDR3 is TGTGCCAGCTCACATTCCCGGACACTGAACACTGAAGCTTTCTTT.

V and J are TRBV28 and TRBJ2-4, with D possibly being TRBD1 (5 bases). Germline V gene lookup returns CDR1 MDHEN and CDR2 SYDVKM. The CDR3 has 15 residues. The ends were cut back, 3 bases at V and 3 bases at J, with 12 bases in the middle. The CDR3 spells CASSLAGQGKNIQYF. In DNA form, the CDR3 reads TGTGCCAGCAGTTTGGCAGGGCAGGGCAAAAACATTCAGTACTTC.

The rearrangement links TRBV4-3 to TRBJ2-6; D is possibly TRBD2 (5 bases). This CDR3 region has 15 residues. V gave up 1 base and J gave up 4 bases, with 8 bases separating them. Germline-derived CDR1 and CDR2 are LGHNA and YSLEER. The CDR3 sequence is CASSQGTGGANVLTF. The DNA of the CDR3 is TGCGCCAGCAGCCAAGGGACGGGGGGGGCCAACGTCCTGACTTTC.

This sequence joins TRBV11-3 and TRBJ2-5; 12 bases fit TRBD2. Germline CDR1 SGHNT, CDR2 YENEEA. V was pared by 2 bases and J by 5 bases, with 6 bases of the junction left unmatched. The CDR3 sequence is 16 residues long. CDR3 residues: CASSLRLAGVTETQYF. The DNA for the CDR3 is TGTGCCAGCAGCTTAAGACTAGCGGGGGTAACGGAGACCCAGTACTTC.

This clone was picked up one time. The chain combines TRBV19 with TRBJ1-1; possible D gene TRBD1, 5 bases. The CDR3 runs to 14 residues. V lost 0 bases and J 4 bases, leaving 9 bases between the germline ends. Germline loops: CDR1 LNHDA, CDR2 SQIVND (reference sequence). As DNA, the CDR3 is TGTGCCAGTAGTATAGAGGGCAGGGTCACTGAAGCTTTCTTT. Translated, it gives CASSIEGRVTEAFF. Looking up the rest from reference TRBV19 and TRBJ1-1 gives the full variable domain: DGGITQSPKYLFRKEGQNVTLSCEQNLNHDAMYWYRQDPGQGLRLIYYSQIVNDFQKGDIAEGYSVSREKKESFPLTVTSAQKNPTAFYLCASSIEGRVTEAFFGQGTRLTVV.

The V gene is TRBV10-1, the J gene TRBJ2-7; 8 bases align to TRBD1. This CDR3 is built from 14 residues. Germline CDR1 is WNHNN and CDR2 is SYGVQD (reference sequence). V shed 2 bases, J shed 2 bases, and the junction held 2 bases outside the gene matches. CDR3 nucleotides: TGCGCCAGCAGTGAGCGACAGGGGACCTACGAGCAGTACTTC. Protein: CASSERQGTYEQYF.

The V gene is TRBV4-1, the J gene TRBJ1-5; TRBD1 agrees at 7 bases. From germline, CDR1 is MGHRA and CDR2 YSYEKL. Germline trimming cut 3 bases from V and 3 bases from J; bases unmatched to any gene: 8. The length of the CDR3 is 16 residues. In nucleotides, the CDR3 is TGCGCCAGCAGCCAGTACCGGGACAGTACCAATCAGCCCCAGCATTTT. Translating gives CASSQYRDSTNQPQHF.

The genes are TRBV27 and TRBJ2-3; 8 bases align to TRBD1. V was clipped by 4 bases and J by 6 bases; unmatched bases: 6. Germline V CDR1 and CDR2: MNHEY, SMNVEV (reference sequence). The CDR3 sequence is 14 residues long. CDR3 region: CASSSPGGGDTQYF. The CDR3 coding sequence is TGTGCCAGCAGTTCCCCAGGGGGCGGGGATACGCAGTATTTT.

This chain links TRBV7-2 with TRBJ2-1; 7 bases align to TRBD2. Per the germline V gene, CDR1 is SGHTA and CDR2 is FQGNSA. There are 15 residues in the CDR3. Trimming at V came to 1 base and at J to 4 bases, leaving 4 bases not matched to a gene. CDR3 in DNA: TGTGCCAGCAGCTTAGATCAGGGAGGGTACAATGAGCAGTTCTTC. This translates into CASSLDQGGYNEQFF.

This clone was counted a single time. The V and J genes are TRBV4-3 and TRBJ1-1; D not certain. V lost 0 bases to trimming and J lost 2 bases, with 13 bases between them. Per germline, CDR1 LGHNA and CDR2 YSLEER. The CDR3 is 16 residues long. This CDR3 reads CASSQDQRVSNTEAFF. In DNA form, the CDR3 reads TGCGCCAGCAGCCAAGATCAGAGGGTTTCTAACACTGAAGCTTTCTTT.

The genes are TRBV9 and TRBJ2-7; D remains unclear. The CDR3 contains 15 residues. Trimming shortened V by 0 bases and J by 5 bases, and 15 bases separated the two germline ends. Looked up from germline, CDR1 is SGDLS and CDR2 is YYNGEE. CDR3 sequence reads: CASSVVDISVHEQYF. The CDR3 coding sequence is TGTGCCAGCAGCGTAGTAGATATTTCGGTCCACGAGCAGTACTTC.